In its sample, the clone carrying this T cell receptor (beta chain) was seen once. The data belong to a study of blood T cell repertoires in COVID-19. Study-wide context: Acute-phase and convalescent COVID-19 samples originated in the United States, Italy and Spain.

CDR1 is WSHSY, CDR2 SAAADI, per germline. Trimming removed 4 bases at V and 5 bases at J, with 14 bases between. The CDR3 totals 15 residues. In the source study's methods: Cell counts per sample came from amplifying reference gene primers. Here immunoSEQ multiplex PCR was the method, and the copy in TCRdb shows in-frame clones only, minus some. V, J and clone size were drawn from that table, and D and trimming were deduced from the DNA. The table lists about 220,000 clones, about four fifths of them singletons. This receptor was obtained from a woman aged 80 or older with acute or convalescent COVID-19. The chain uses TRBV10-2 and TRBJ1-4; unclear D gene. Sequencing was performed on peripheral blood. CDR3 nucleotides: TGCGCCAGCAGTGGGGCCGGTCCAGAGAATGAAAAACTGTTTTTT. This sequence encodes CASSGAGPENEKLFF.